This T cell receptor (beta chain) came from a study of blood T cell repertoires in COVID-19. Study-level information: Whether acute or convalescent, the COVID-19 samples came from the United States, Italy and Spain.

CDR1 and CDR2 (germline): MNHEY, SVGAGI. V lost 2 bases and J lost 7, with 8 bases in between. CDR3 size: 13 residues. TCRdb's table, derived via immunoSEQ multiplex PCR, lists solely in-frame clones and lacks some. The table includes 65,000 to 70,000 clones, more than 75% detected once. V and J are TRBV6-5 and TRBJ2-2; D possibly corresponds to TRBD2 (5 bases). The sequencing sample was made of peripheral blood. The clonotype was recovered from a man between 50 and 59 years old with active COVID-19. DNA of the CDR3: TGTGCCAGCAGTTACGCGGGCAACGGGGAGCTGTTTTTT. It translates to CASSYAGNGELFF.